Presented here are 11 T cell receptor beta chains from one specimen sequenced in a study of blood T cell repertoires in COVID-19. Sequencing was performed with immunoSEQ multiplex PCR; in TCRdb, only in-frame clones are kept and a portion is missing. The data contain about 62,000 clones, under 85% of them singletons. The material sequenced was peripheral blood. These receptors all stem from a woman aged 50 to 60 with active or convalescent COVID-19.

This clone was detected only once. The rearrangement uses TRBV2 and TRBJ2-4, with a tentative D call TRBD2 (6 bases). The CDR3 is 16 residues long. The germline V and J ends were trimmed by 4 bases and 0 bases, with 13 bases remaining between them. Germline V lookup: CDR1 SNHLY, CDR2 FYNNEI. In nucleotides, the CDR3 is TGTGCCAGCAGTGGGGAACTAGCCGTAGCCAAAAACATTCAGTACTTC. It codes for CASSGELAVAKNIQYF.

This chain connects TRBV2 to TRBJ1-1; the D is unclear. This CDR3 has 11 residues. CDR1 and CDR2 (germline): SNHLY, FYNNEI. The germline V and J ends were trimmed by 7 bases and 6 bases, with 9 bases remaining between them. CDR3 in amino acids: CASKEAPEAFF. CDR3 nucleotides: TGTGCCAGCAAGGAGGCCCCTGAAGCTTTCTTT. Variable domain in full (rest from reference TRBV2 and TRBJ1-1): EPEVTQTPSHQVTQMGQEVILRCVPISNHLYFYWYRQILGQKVEFLVSFYNNEISEKSEIFDDQFSVERPDGSNFTLKIRSTKLEDSAMYFCASKEAPEAFFGQGTRLTVV.

V and J are TRBV18 and TRBJ2-3, with D perhaps TRBD2 (5 bases). Germline loops: CDR1 KGHSH, CDR2 LQKENI. V shed 1 base and J shed 0 bases, with 8 bases lying between them. The CDR3 is made up of 15 amino acids. This chain's CDR3 is CASSPRAVSTDTQYF. CDR3 in DNA: TGTGCCAGCTCACCACGAGCGGTTAGCACAGATACGCAGTATTTT. Full variable domain (remainder filled in from reference TRBV18 and TRBJ2-3): NAGVMQNPRHLVRRRGQEARLRCSPMKGHSHVYWYRQLPEEGLKFMVYLQKENIIDESGMPKERFSAEFPKEGPSILRIQQVVRGDSAAYFCASSPRAVSTDTQYFGPGTRLTVL.

The chain carries TRBV30 and TRBJ1-4; the D gene is possibly TRBD1 (5 bases). The CDR3 has 17 residues. The V and J ends lost 1 base and 8 bases respectively, with 23 bases between them. The germline V gene encodes CDR1 GTSNPN and CDR2 SVGIG (reference sequence). CDR3 bases: TGTGCCTGGAGTGCGACGCTCGCCCCCGGGGCGGGGGAAAAACTGTTTTTT. This encodes CAWSATLAPGAGEKLFF.

In DNA form, the CDR3 reads TGTGCCAGCAGCGTAGTGGCGGGAGGGGTGTACAATGAGCAGTTCTTC. Its translation is CASSVVAGGVYNEQFF. The J gene is TRBJ2-1, the V gene TRBV9; 9 bases agree with TRBD2. The CDR3 is 16 residues long. Losses at the gene ends were 0 bases for V and 4 bases for J; bases not matched to a gene: 5. Germline loops: CDR1 SGDLS, CDR2 YYNGEE. The variable domain in full, with the rest retrieved from reference TRBV9 and TRBJ2-1, is DSGVTQTPKHLITATGQRVTLRCSPRSGDLSVYWYQQSLDQGLQFLIQYYNGEERAKGNILERFSAQQFPDLHSELNLSSLELGDSALYFCASSVVAGGVYNEQFFGPGTRLTVL.

This clone was detected only a few times. The J gene is TRBJ1-1, the V gene TRBV19, with a weak D call TRBD1 (5 bases). The CDR3 loop spans 13 amino acids. Trimming shortened V by 6 bases and J by 8 bases, and 16 bases separated the two germline ends. Germline V gene sequence: CDR1 LNHDA, CDR2 SQIVND (reference sequence). CDR3 sequence: CASRFDSLGEAFF. The CDR3 DNA follows: TGTGCCAGTAGATTCGACAGTTTAGGAGAAGCTTTCTTT. The full variable domain, in which reference TRBV19 and TRBJ1-1 provide the parts outside the CDR3, is DGGITQSPKYLFRKEGQNVTLSCEQNLNHDAMYWYRQDPGQGLRLIYYSQIVNDFQKGDIAEGYSVSREKKESFPLTVTSAQKNPTAFYLCASRFDSLGEAFFGQGTRLTVV.

The V gene is TRBV2, the J gene TRBJ2-1, with D maybe TRBD2 (5 bases). V lost 7 bases to trimming and J lost 10 bases, with 11 bases between them. CDR3 length: 11 residues. Per the germline V gene, CDR1 is SNHLY and CDR2 is FYNNEI. Written as DNA, the CDR3 is TGTGCCAGCACGAGGGTAGGGGAGCAGTTCTTC. It is translated as CASTRVGEQFF.

This clone has only a few counts. The J gene is TRBJ1-2, the V gene TRBV10-3; D gene uncertain. Germline V gives CDR1 ENHRY, CDR2 SYGVKD. Trimming took off 2 bases at V and 6 bases at J, with 10 bases between the two ends. This CDR3 contains 13 residues. The CDR3 loop is CAISERGLDGYTF. In DNA, the CDR3 is TGTGCCATCAGTGAGAGAGGTCTGGATGGCTACACCTTC.

The chain joins TRBV18 to TRBJ2-5; D perhaps matches TRBD2 (5 bases). This CDR3 comprises 16 residues. Per the germline V gene, CDR1 is KGHSH and CDR2 is LQKENI. V was trimmed by 0 bases and J by 7 bases, leaving 18 bases between them. The chain's CDR3 is CASSPPSLAGIGTQYF. In DNA, the CDR3 is TGTGCCAGCTCACCACCGTCCCTAGCCGGGATCGGGACCCAGTACTTC.

The gene calls are TRBV18 and TRBJ1-4; D is ambiguous. The V gene's germline CDR1 is KGHSH and CDR2 LQKENI. V was shortened by 3 bases and J by 2 bases, with 10 bases between the two germline ends. There are 15 residues in the CDR3. The CDR3 reads CASSPGPGTNEKLFF. The CDR3 coding sequence is TGTGCCAGCTCACCGGGCCCGGGGACTAATGAAAAACTGTTTTTT.

This chain links TRBV7-3 with TRBJ1-1; 7 nucleotides match TRBD1. Germline trimming cut 3 bases from V and 4 bases from J; bases unmatched to any gene: 5. The V gene's germline CDR1 is SGHTA and CDR2 FQGTGA. The CDR3 has 14 residues. CDR3 bases: TGTGCCAGCAGCTTTACAGGGGCTGGCACTGAAGCTTTCTTT. Translated, it gives CASSFTGAGTEAFF.